Listed below are T cell receptor beta chains from one sample, sequenced in a study of cytomegalovirus exposure and HLA in healthy donors. Using immunoSEQ multiplex PCR, the repertoire was profiled, and TCRdb retains in-frame clones only, with some absent. This sample contains under 100,000 clones. Material: PBMCs. The origin of the receptors is a woman aged 25 to 39 in good health and CMV-seronegative. Both conserved end residues are part of each CDR3. Each record gives: D gene, V gene, J gene, CDR3 protein, CDR3 DNA. A D gene is named only where the DNA matches it firmly.

TRBD2,TRBV19,TRBJ2-7,CASSISLAGGSYEQYF,TGTGCCAGTAGTATTTCGCTAGCGGGAGGGTCCTACGAGCAGTACTTC
NA,TRBV7-9,TRBJ2-7,CASKGGYEQYF,TGTGCCAGCAAAGGAGGGTACGAGCAGTACTTC
TRBD1,TRBV6-5,TRBJ2-7,CASSTRGREQYF,TGTGCCAGCAGTACCAGGGGGCGGGAGCAGTACTTC
NA,TRBV11-2,TRBJ2-5,CASSLVQREAQYF,TGTGCCAGCAGCTTAGTCCAGCGAGAGGCCCAGTACTTC
TRBD2,TRBV10-2,TRBJ2-3,CASRLAGNTDTQYF,TGCGCCAGCAGACTAGCGGGAAACACAGATACGCAGTATTTT
TRBD1,TRBV19,TRBJ1-6,CASSKKQGESSPLHF,TGTGCCAGTAGCAAAAAACAGGGGGAGTCTTCACCCCTCCACTTT
NA,TRBV12-5,TRBJ1-2,CASGLTQGRGGYTF,TGTGCTAGTGGTTTAACCCAGGGGAGAGGTGGCTACACCTTC
NA,TRBV7-3,TRBJ1-2,CASSPSTGVDGYTF,TGTGCCAGCAGCCCTTCGACAGGAGTGGACGGCTACACCTTC
NA,TRBV6-5,TRBJ1-5,CASSYGGNQPQHF,TGTGCCAGCAGTTACGGGGGGAATCAGCCCCAGCATTTT
NA,TRBV2,TRBJ2-5,CASKTRGETQYF,TGTGCCAGCAAAACAAGGGGAGAGACCCAGTACTTC
NA,TRBV19,TRBJ2-7,CASSRDFAYEQYF,TGTGCCAGTAGTCGGGACTTTGCCTACGAGCAGTACTTC